These 27 T cell receptor beta chains share one sample of origin, sequenced in a study of blood T cell repertoires in COVID-19. Method: immunoSEQ multiplex PCR; TCRdb's copy keeps in-frame clones and lacks some. The sample shows about 180,000 clones, about 90% of them seen only once. Sequencing was done on a sample of PBMCs or T cells enriched from blood (not recorded which). The receptors were gathered from a human donor with acute COVID-19. The donor label of this sample is uncertain.

The gene calls are TRBV7-3 and TRBJ1-2; TRBD1 matches 11 bases. Trimming at V came to 3 bases and at J to 6 bases, leaving 9 bases not matched to a gene. CDR1 and CDR2 (germline): SGHTA, FQGTGA. The CDR3 totals 16 residues. The CDR3 region has the DNA TGTGCCAGCAGCTTGACCGGGACAGGGGGTGAGGATGGCTACACCTTC. Protein product: CASSLTGTGGEDGYTF.

This clone was observed a few times. The chain recombines TRBV2 with TRBJ1-6; 8 bases align to TRBD1. V was clipped by 3 bases and J by 5 bases; unmatched bases: 3. The germline CDR1 and CDR2 sequences are SNHLY and FYNNEI. This CDR3 region has 15 residues. This chain's CDR3 is CASSDQGANNSPLHF. The CDR3 nucleotides are TGTGCCAGCAGTGATCAGGGGGCGAATAATTCACCCCTCCACTTT.

This chain connects TRBV9 to TRBJ2-5; a weak D match, TRBD2 (5 bases). The germline CDR1 and CDR2 sequences are SGDLS and YYNGEE. CDR3 length: 14 amino acids. V lost 4 bases and J 4 bases, leaving 14 bases between the germline ends. The CDR3 region is CASSRAPGVETQYF. Written as DNA, the CDR3 is TGTGCCAGCAGCCGCGCTCCCGGGGTAGAGACCCAGTACTTC.

The J gene is TRBJ2-2, the V gene TRBV3-1 (or the pseudogene TRBV3-2), with 7 positions matching TRBD1. The CDR3 covers 16 residues. Germline V gene data show CDR1 as LGHDT and CDR2 as YNNKEL (reference sequence). Germline trimming cut 0 bases from V and 4 bases from J; bases unmatched to any gene: 5. CDR3 amino acids: CASSQEGPGGTGELFF. The CDR3 coding sequence is TGTGCCAGCAGCCAAGAGGGGCCAGGGGGCACCGGGGAGCTGTTTTTT.

In this sample, this clone turned up once. The genes are TRBV6-6 and TRBJ1-1; tentative D call: TRBD1 (5 bases). V was cut by 0 bases and J by 11 bases, with 7 bases left in between. Germline lookup yields CDR1 MNHNY and CDR2 SVGAGI (reference sequence). CDR3 length: 11 residues. CDR3 in DNA: TGTGCCAGCAGTTACTCCTACAGGGCTTTCTTT. It is translated as CASSYSYRAFF.

The chain combines TRBV5-1 with TRBJ2-5, with 11 bases matching TRBD2. The junction had 13 bases not matched to a gene; V was cut back by 3 bases and J by 0 bases. Germline lookup yields CDR1 SGHRS and CDR2 YFSETQ. This CDR3 is built from 19 residues. CDR3 region: CASSSGVMTSGEYQETQYF. The CDR3 bases are TGCGCCAGCAGCTCCGGCGTTATGACTAGCGGGGAGTACCAAGAGACCCAGTACTTC.

The chain couples TRBV11-2 to TRBJ2-1; 13 nucleotides align to TRBD2. The germline gives CDR1 SGHAT, CDR2 FQNNGV. The CDR3 has 18 residues. V gave up 5 bases and J gave up 9 bases; unmatched junction bases: 16. The CDR3 spells CASSPQRLAGGLQGEQFF. The CDR3 bases are TGTGCCAGCAGCCCCCAGCGACTAGCGGGGGGCCTCCAGGGTGAGCAGTTCTTC.

V and J are TRBV9 and TRBJ2-3, with 8 bases lining up with TRBD2. With 2 bases clipped from V and 0 bases from J, the junction kept 2 bases outside the gene matches. CDR1 and CDR2 (germline): SGDLS, YYNGEE. The CDR3 consists of 15 residues. The CDR3 here is CASSVRGGSTDTQYF. The CDR3 DNA reads as TGTGCCAGCAGCGTCCGCGGGGGGAGCACAGATACGCAGTATTTT.

Notes on this clone: This specimen includes other DNA sequences encoding the same CDR3. The J gene is TRBJ2-5, the V gene TRBV9, with 12 bases fitting TRBD2. This CDR3 contains 17 residues. With V trimmed by 0 bases and J by 2 bases, 5 bases remained unmatched. Germline CDR1 and CDR2: SGDLS and YYNGEE. The CDR3 region is CASSVDLAGGLQETQYF. Written as DNA, the CDR3 is TGTGCCAGCAGCGTAGACCTAGCGGGGGGGCTTCAAGAGACCCAGTACTTC.

The rearrangement joins TRBV7-9 to TRBJ2-5; TRBD1 agrees at 7 bases. CDR3 size: 13 residues. The V gene end was trimmed by 7 bases and the J gene end by 2 bases; junction bases not matched to a gene: 4. In germline, CDR1 is SEHNR, CDR2 FQNEAQ (reference sequence). The CDR3 is CASTGTDQETQYF. CDR3 sequence (DNA): TGTGCCAGCACCGGGACAGATCAAGAGACCCAGTACTTC. Combining the CDR3 with reference TRBV7-9 and TRBJ2-5 gives the whole variable domain DTGVSQNPRHKITKRGQNVTFRCDPISEHNRLYWYRQTLGQGPEFLTYFQNEAQLEKSRLLSDRFSAERPKGSFSTLEIQRTEQGDSAMYLCASTGTDQETQYFGPGTRLLVL.

The chain is built from TRBV27 and TRBJ2-2; 11 bases align to TRBD1. The V gene end was trimmed by 7 bases and the J gene end by 7 bases; junction bases not matched to a gene: 8. The CDR3 is 15 residues long. The germline CDR1 and CDR2 sequences are MNHEY and SMNVEV (reference sequence). CDR3 sequence: CASTLGTGGGGELFF. CDR3 nucleotides: TGTGCCAGCACCCTGGGGACAGGGGGGGGCGGGGAGCTGTTTTTT.

J is TRBJ2-2 and V is TRBV30; 7 nucleotides align to TRBD2. CDR3 length: 14 amino acids. Germline CDR1 is GTSNPN and CDR2 is SVGIG (reference sequence). The J segment lost 5 bases and the V segment lost 7 bases, leaving 10 bases of the junction unmatched. The CDR3 DNA reads TGTGCCTCCTACACGCTAGCGGATACCGGGGAGCTGTTTTTT. Translation gives CASYTLADTGELFF.

The chain combines TRBV30 with TRBJ1-4, with 7 bases identical to TRBD1. V gave up 2 bases and J gave up 8 bases; unmatched junction bases: 8. Per the germline V gene, CDR1 is GTSNPN and CDR2 is SVGIG (reference sequence). The CDR3 is 14 residues long. The CDR3 nucleotides are TGTGCCTGGAGTCGGACAGGTGACGGGGAAAAACTGTTTTTT. Its translation: CAWSRTGDGEKLFF.

The chain recombines TRBV10-1 with TRBJ2-5; tentative D call: TRBD2 (5 bases). The germline V gene has CDR1 WNHNN and CDR2 SYGVQD (reference sequence). The CDR3 runs 14 residues. Trimming pared 1 base from V and 5 bases from J, leaving 11 bases between. The CDR3 DNA sequence: TGCGCCAGCAGTGAGTTCCGGGGTTTGGAGACCCAGTACTTC. Its protein is CASSEFRGLETQYF.

The chain couples TRBV5-5 to TRBJ1-4; D unclear. The germline V and J ends were trimmed by 4 bases and 7 bases, with 20 bases remaining between them. Per the germline V gene, CDR1 is SGHKS and CDR2 is YYEKEE (reference sequence). The CDR3 is made up of 16 amino acids. This chain's CDR3 is CASSRSRGRVSEKLFF. DNA for the CDR3: TGTGCCAGCAGCCGAAGCCGTGGGAGGGTCTCTGAAAAACTGTTTTTT.

This sequence joins TRBV29-1 and TRBJ1-2; perhaps TRBD1 as D (6 bases). Germline V gene lookup returns CDR1 SQVTM and CDR2 ANQGSEA. V was pared by 6 bases and J by 3 bases, with 11 bases between. The CDR3 is made up of 12 amino acids. The CDR3 sequence is CSVGDTHYGYTF. Written as DNA, the CDR3 is TGCAGCGTCGGGGACACCCACTATGGCTACACCTTC.

As to this clone: One end of the junction is discordant with germline, which a read error may explain. J is TRBJ2-1 and V is TRBV7-3; possibly TRBD1 for D (5 bases). The CDR3 totals 16 residues. Germline CDR1 SGHTA, CDR2 FQGTGA. CDR3 loop: CASNLVQVNSYNEQFF. CDR3 coding DNA: TGTGCCAGCAACTTAGTACAGGTCAATTCCTACAATGAGCAGTTCTTC.

This chain uses TRBV6-5 with TRBJ1-6, with D perhaps matching TRBD1 (5 bases). This CDR3 spans 14 amino acids. Germline assignment: CDR1 MNHEY and CDR2 SVGAGI. Trimming removed 6 bases from V and 7 bases from J, with 13 bases in between. CDR3 nucleotide sequence: TGTGCCAGCAGGTTAGACAGCATCAATTCACCCCTCCACTTT. It translates to CASRLDSINSPLHF.

The V and J genes are TRBV5-4 and TRBJ1-1, with D perhaps TRBD1 (5 bases). This CDR3 contains 15 residues. Germline V gene lookup returns CDR1 SGHNT and CDR2 YYREEE (reference sequence). Between the trimmed V and J ends, which lost 3 bases and 0 bases, there was a span of 12 bases. The CDR3 loop is CASSYQGMMNTEAFF. The DNA for the CDR3 is TGTGCCAGCAGCTACCAGGGCATGATGAACACTGAAGCTTTCTTT.

The chain couples TRBV7-9 to TRBJ2-5; TRBD2 is a possible D gene (6 bases). The germline V gene encodes CDR1 SEHNR and CDR2 FQNEAQ (reference sequence). The CDR3 covers 16 residues. Trimming left V 5 bases short and J 5 bases short, with 21 bases between. The CDR3: CASSPTRVRGGETQYF. The DNA for the CDR3 is TGTGCCAGCAGCCCCACCCGGGTCCGAGGAGGGGAGACCCAGTACTTC. Looking up the rest from reference TRBV7-9 and TRBJ2-5 gives the full variable domain: DTGVSQNPRHKITKRGQNVTFRCDPISEHNRLYWYRQTLGQGPEFLTYFQNEAQLEKSRLLSDRFSAERPKGSFSTLEIQRTEQGDSAMYLCASSPTRVRGGETQYFGPGTRLLVL.

The chain uses TRBV30 and TRBJ1-5; no clear D. Between the trimmed V and J ends, which lost 2 bases and 1 base, there was a span of 9 bases. CDR3 length equals 14 residues. Per germline, CDR1 GTSNPN and CDR2 SVGIG (reference sequence). This CDR3 is CAWSSGRSNQPQHF. CDR3 bases: TGTGCCTGGAGTAGCGGCCGGAGCAATCAGCCCCAGCATTTT. Together with reference TRBV30 and TRBJ1-5, the CDR3 gives the full variable domain: SQTIHQWPATLVQPVGSPLSLECTVEGTSNPNLYWYRQAAGRGLQLLFYSVGIGQISSEVPQNLSASRPQDRQFILSSKKLLLSDSGFYLCAWSSGRSNQPQHFGDGTRLSIL.

The V and J genes are TRBV11-3 and TRBJ2-2, with 9 bases matching TRBD2. The CDR3 has 15 residues. From germline, CDR1 is SGHNT and CDR2 YENEEA. V trimming: 5 bases; J trimming: 3 bases; junction bases outside the gene matches: 4. The chain's CDR3 is CASSPLAGHTGELFF. In DNA form, the CDR3 reads TGTGCCAGCAGCCCTCTAGCGGGACACACCGGGGAGCTGTTTTTT.

The chain joins TRBV27 to TRBJ2-2; a possible D gene is TRBD2 (6 bases). V was shortened by 8 bases and J by 7 bases, with 17 bases between the two germline ends. Germline V lookup: CDR1 MNHEY, CDR2 SMNVEV (reference sequence). The CDR3 has 14 amino acids. The DNA of the CDR3 is TGTGCCAGCCTCAACGGGGGTAGTAACGGGGAGCTGTTTTTT. Residues: CASLNGGSNGELFF.

This clone came up once. This chain links TRBV6-1 with TRBJ1-1; 9 nucleotides match TRBD1. CDR1 MNHNS and CDR2 SASEGT come from the germline V gene. Trimming removed 3 bases from V and 6 bases from J; junction bases left unmatched: 17. There are 18 residues in the CDR3. The CDR3 sequence: CASSDLPGTGFLKPEAFF. The CDR3 coding sequence is TGTGCCAGCAGTGACCTACCAGGGACAGGGTTTTTAAAGCCTGAAGCTTTCTTT.

The chain uses TRBV6-5 and TRBJ1-1; the match to TRBD1 covers 7 bases. Trimming removed 10 bases from V and 0 bases from J; junction bases left unmatched: 5. The germline V gene encodes CDR1 MNHEY and CDR2 SVGAGI. The CDR3 is made up of 13 amino acids. In DNA form, the CDR3 reads TGTGCCACAAAGACAGGGATGAACACTGAAGCTTTCTTT. This encodes CATKTGMNTEAFF.

The chain combines TRBV29-1 with TRBJ2-2; 11 bases align to TRBD2. This CDR3 region has 15 residues. V gave up 6 bases and J gave up 3 bases; unmatched junction bases: 6. CDR1 and CDR2 from the germline V gene are SQVTM and ANQGSEA. The DNA of the CDR3 is TGCAGCGTAGTCGGGACTAGCGGTCACACCGGGGAGCTGTTTTTT. This codes for CSVVGTSGHTGELFF.

This CDR3 reads CATSEGGGDNTDTQYF. The CDR3 coding sequence is TGTGCCACCTCTGAGGGGGGGGGCGATAACACAGATACGCAGTATTTT. This chain joins TRBV24-1 and TRBJ2-3, with D possibly TRBD2 on 7 matching bases. The germline V and J ends were trimmed by 9 bases and 2 bases, with 20 bases remaining between them. Germline V CDR1 and CDR2: KGHDR, SFDVKD. The CDR3 runs to 16 residues.